These T cell receptor beta chains were read from a single sample in a study of T cells after yellow fever vaccination. MiXCR, applied by TCRdb to the 5' RACE reads, yields one record per CDR3 protein. There are more than 75,000 distinct CDR3 sequences in the sample; roughly 8.2% occur only once, and around a sixth lies in the top ten. Source: CD8+ T cells not binding an NS4B(214-222) dextramer, sorted from PBMCs, taken roughly 14 days after the first yellow fever vaccination. The source is a man between 18 and 35 years old who received the YFV17D yellow fever vaccine. Each CDR3 is given without its conserved first and last residue. Clone size is shown for a subset of rows, as once, few, many or a class of expanded clone.

ASSSGLVFSETQY,TRBJ2-5,NA,13,TRBV27
ASSSWDSPLH,TRBJ1-6,few,10,TRBV5-4
ASSRRDLISYNEQF,TRBJ2-1,NA,14,TRBV5-1
ASSLEEQGPSTGELF,TRBJ2-2,NA,15,TRBV28
SARAYPRGGLGELF,TRBJ2-2,NA,14,TRBV20-1
ASSLAAGQLSYEQY,TRBJ2-7,NA,14,TRBV5-1
ASSKEGTSGGHLHSGANVLT,TRBJ2-6,few,20,TRBV21-1
ASSPGPTYRSTDTQY,TRBJ2-3,few,15,TRBV11-2
ASSLETAAEPQH,TRBJ1-5,few,12,TRBV7-9
ASSRTSEGDYGYT,TRBJ1-2,many,13,TRBV4-1
ASSLGVVAPRADTQY,TRBJ2-3,NA,15,TRBV7-2
ASSYGGGGYT,TRBJ1-2,NA,10,TRBV6-5
ASSVGLQGTEQF,TRBJ2-1,few,12,TRBV9
ASSFGTGGNTEAF,TRBJ1-1,NA,13,TRBV7-3
SVDRGNGYT,TRBJ1-2,NA,9,TRBV29-1
ASSQSRVSYNEQF,TRBJ2-1,NA,13,TRBV4-1
ASSPWTGRTGELF,TRBJ2-2,NA,13,TRBV19
ASSYGGGNEQY,TRBJ2-7,many,11,TRBV6-5
ASSAPVQGWETQY,TRBJ2-5,NA,13,TRBV7-9
ASSPRTGEAF,TRBJ1-1,NA,10,TRBV27
ASSGLEGLAGTQETQY,TRBJ2-5,few,16,TRBV2
ASSFGEAGELF,TRBJ2-2,NA,11,TRBV27
ASSQATGGGELF,TRBJ2-2,NA,12,TRBV4-1
ASSSPQGIGNTEAF,TRBJ1-1,few,14,TRBV11-2
ASSRTDYNEQF,TRBJ2-1,few,11,TRBV19
ASSYSKAGGSGYT,TRBJ1-2,few,13,TRBV6-5
ASRLWDPKNIQY,TRBJ2-4,NA,12,TRBV10-2
ASSFDPDHPNTIY,TRBJ1-3,few,13,TRBV7-9
ASSYSRGTDYGYT,TRBJ1-2,NA,13,TRBV6-2/TRBV6-3
ASGDSRLYEQY,TRBJ2-7,few,11,TRBV6-2/TRBV6-3